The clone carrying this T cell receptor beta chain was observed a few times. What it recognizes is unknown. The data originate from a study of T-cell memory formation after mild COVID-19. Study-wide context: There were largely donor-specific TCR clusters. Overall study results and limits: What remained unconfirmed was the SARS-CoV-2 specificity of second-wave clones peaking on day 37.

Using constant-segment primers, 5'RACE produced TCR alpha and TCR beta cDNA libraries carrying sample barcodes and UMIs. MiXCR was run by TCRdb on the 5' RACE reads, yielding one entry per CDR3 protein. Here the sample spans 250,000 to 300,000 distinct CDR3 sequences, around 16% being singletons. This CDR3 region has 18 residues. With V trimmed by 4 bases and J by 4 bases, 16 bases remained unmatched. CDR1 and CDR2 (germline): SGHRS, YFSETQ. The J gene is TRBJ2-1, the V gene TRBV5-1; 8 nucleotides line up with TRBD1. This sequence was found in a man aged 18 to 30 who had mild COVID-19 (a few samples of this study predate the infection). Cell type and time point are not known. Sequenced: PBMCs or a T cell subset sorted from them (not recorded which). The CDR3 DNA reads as TGCGCCAGCAGCCTGGATGGACGGGGACAGGAGTATTACAATGAGCAGTTCTTC. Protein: CASSLDGRGQEYYNEQFF.